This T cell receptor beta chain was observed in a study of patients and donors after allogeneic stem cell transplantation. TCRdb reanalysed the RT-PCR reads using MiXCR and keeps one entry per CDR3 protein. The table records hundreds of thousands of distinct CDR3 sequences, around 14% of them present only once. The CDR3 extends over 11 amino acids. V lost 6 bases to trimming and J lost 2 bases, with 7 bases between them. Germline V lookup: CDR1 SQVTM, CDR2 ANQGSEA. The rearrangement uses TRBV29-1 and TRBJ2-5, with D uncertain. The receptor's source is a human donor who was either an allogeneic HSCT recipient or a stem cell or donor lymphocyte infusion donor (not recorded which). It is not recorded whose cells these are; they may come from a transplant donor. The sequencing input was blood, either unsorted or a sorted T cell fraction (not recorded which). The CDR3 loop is CSVGGQETQYF. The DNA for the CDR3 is TGCAGCGTCGGTGGGCAAGAGACCCAGTACTTC.